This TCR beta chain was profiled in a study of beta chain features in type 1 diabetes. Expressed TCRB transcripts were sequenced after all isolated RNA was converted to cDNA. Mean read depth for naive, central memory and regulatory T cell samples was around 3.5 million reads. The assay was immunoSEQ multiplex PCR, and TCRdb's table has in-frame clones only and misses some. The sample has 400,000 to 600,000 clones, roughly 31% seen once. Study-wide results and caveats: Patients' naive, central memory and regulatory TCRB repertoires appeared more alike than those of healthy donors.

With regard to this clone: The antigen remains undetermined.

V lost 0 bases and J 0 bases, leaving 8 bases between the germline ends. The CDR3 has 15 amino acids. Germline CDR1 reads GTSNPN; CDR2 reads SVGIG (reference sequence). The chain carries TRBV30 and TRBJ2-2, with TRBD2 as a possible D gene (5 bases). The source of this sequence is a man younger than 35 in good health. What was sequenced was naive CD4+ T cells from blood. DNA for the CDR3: TGTGCCTGGAGTGTACTAGGTTCGAACACCGGGGAGCTGTTTTTT. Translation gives CAWSVLGSNTGELFF.